The rows below give T cell receptor beta chains drawn from one sample of a study of blood T cells in healthy people across ages. Using its own MiXCR run on the 5' RACE reads, TCRdb lists one record per CDR3 protein. The table has some 1.4 million distinct CDR3 sequences, approximately 40% seen once. The sequenced sample was blood. The receptors originated from a woman younger than 30 in good health. Both conserved end residues are part of each CDR3. A D gene is named only where the DNA matches it firmly. Clone size, where shown, is once, few, many, or a class for clones that have expanded.

>TRBJ2-3|NA|13|TRBV20-1|NA
CSAIRGSTDTQYF
TGCAGTGCTATTCGGGGTAGCACAGATACGCAGTATTTT
>TRBJ2-1|NA|13|TRBV5-1|many
CASSLDGYNEQFF
TGCGCCAGCAGCTTGGACGGGTACAATGAGCAGTTCTTC
>TRBJ2-7|TRBD2|13|TRBV7-9|NA
CASSVGLGDEQYF
TGTGCCAGCAGCGTCGGACTAGGTGACGAGCAGTACTTC
>TRBJ1-1|NA|13|TRBV4-2|NA
CASRGHSNTEAFF
TGTGCCTCCCGCGGACATTCAAACACTGAAGCTTTCTTT
>TRBJ2-3|NA|15|TRBV13|NA
CASRLSGGNTDTQYF
TGTGCCAGCCGACTATCGGGCGGGAACACAGATACGCAGTATTTT
>TRBJ1-3|NA|15|TRBV11-2|few
CASSFKETGGNTIYF
TGTGCCAGCAGCTTCAAGGAAACGGGAGGAAACACCATATATTTT
>TRBJ1-2|NA|16|TRBV20-1|NA
CSARGTGEQVGDGYTF
TGCAGTGCTAGAGGAACGGGGGAGCAGGTTGGGGATGGCTACACCTTC
>TRBJ1-2|NA|14|TRBV29-1|NA
CSVEDRGGIYGYTF
TGCAGCGTTGAAGATAGAGGGGGGATCTATGGCTACACCTTC
>TRBJ2-1|TRBD2|17|TRBV20-1|NA
CSARDSSGRVSYNEQFF
TGCAGTGCTAGAGATTCCAGCGGGAGAGTTTCCTACAATGAGCAGTTCTTC
>TRBJ2-1|NA|15|TRBV12-3/TRBV12-4|NA
CASSLGGLGIDEQFF
TGTGCCAGCAGTTTAGGGGGCCTAGGGATTGATGAGCAGTTCTTC
>TRBJ2-5|NA|13|TRBV24-1|few
CATSRDNQETQYF
TGTGCCACCAGCCGGGACAACCAAGAGACCCAGTACTTC
>TRBJ1-2|TRBD1|16|TRBV20-1|NA
CSAADSPGQGVGGYTF
TGCAGTGCAGCTGACTCACCGGGACAGGGGGTAGGTGGGTACACCTTC
>TRBJ2-7|TRBD2|16|TRBV25-1|few
CASSEDTSGSTDEQYF
TGTGCCAGCAGTGAGGATACTAGCGGGAGCACCGACGAGCAGTACTTC
>TRBJ1-1|TRBD1|18|TRBV28|NA
CASVTLQLGTGWNTEAFF
TGTGCCAGCGTAACCCTCCAACTGGGGACAGGGTGGAACACTGAAGCTTTCTTT
>TRBJ1-5|NA|13|TRBV6-1|NA
CASSEIRNQPQHF
TGTGCCAGCAGTGAAATCAGGAATCAGCCCCAGCATTTT
>TRBJ2-3|NA|14|TRBV14|NA
CASSRDHLLDTQYF
TGTGCCAGCAGCCGAGATCACTTGTTAGATACGCAGTATTTT
>TRBJ1-2|TRBD1|14|TRBV6-5|NA
CASSMGTGTYGYTF
TGTGCCAGCAGCATGGGGACAGGGACCTATGGCTACACCTTC
>TRBJ1-1|NA|13|TRBV3-1|NA
CASSLLANTEAFF
TGTGCCAGCAGCCTTCTGGCTAACACTGAAGCTTTCTTT
>TRBJ2-7|NA|18|TRBV3-1|NA
CASSPSRDRASLVGEQYF
TGTGCCAGCAGCCCTTCTCGGGACCGGGCCTCTTTAGTGGGGGAGCAGTACTTC
>TRBJ1-2|NA|17|TRBV25-1|NA
CASLSSRLGEGNYGYTF
TGTGCCAGTCTCTCCAGCAGGTTGGGGGAAGGCAACTATGGCTACACCTTC
>TRBJ1-2|NA|14|TRBV9|few
CASQLMGSSAGYTF
TGTGCCAGCCAACTGATGGGGAGCTCGGCTGGCTACACCTTC
>TRBJ2-3|NA|12|TRBV27|NA
CASRAFTDTQYF
TGTGCCAGCAGGGCTTTTACAGATACGCAGTATTTT
>TRBJ2-3|NA|14|TRBV6-5|few
CASSRYIGTDTQYF
TGTGCCAGCAGTCGTTACATTGGTACAGATACGCAGTATTTT
>TRBJ1-1|NA|15|TRBV7-9|NA
CASSPQGGGETEAFF
TGTGCCAGCAGCCCCCAAGGGGGAGGAGAAACTGAAGCTTTCTTT
>TRBJ2-6|NA|16|TRBV5-1|once
CASSPLSHSGANVLTF
TGCGCCAGCAGCCCCCTCAGCCACTCTGGGGCCAACGTCCTGACTTTC
>TRBJ2-7|TRBD1|13|TRBV6-2/TRBV6-3|NA
CASADRVLYEQYF
TGTGCCAGCGCGGACAGGGTGTTGTACGAGCAGTACTTC
>TRBJ1-6|NA|10|TRBV6-5|NA
CASFGPPLHF
TGTGCCAGCTTTGGTCCACCCCTCCACTTT
>TRBJ1-2|NA|14|TRBV30|few
CAWSVDYRRKGYTF
TGTGCCTGGAGTGTGGACTACAGGCGTAAAGGCTACACCTTC
>TRBJ1-5|NA|14|TRBV29-1|few
CSVGSSLPNQPQHF
TGCAGCGTTGGATCCAGTCTACCCAATCAGCCCCAGCATTTT
>TRBJ2-3|NA|14|TRBV10-3|many
CASRDGPSTDTQYF
TGTGCCTCCAGGGACGGACCAAGCACAGATACGCAGTATTTT
>TRBJ2-7|TRBD1|14|TRBV16|few
CASSQSPGGHEQYF
TGTGCCAGCAGCCAATCGCCAGGGGGCCACGAGCAGTACTTC
>TRBJ1-1|NA|14|TRBV12-3/TRBV12-4|few
CASTAQTVNTEAFF
TGTGCCAGCACTGCCCAGACGGTGAACACTGAAGCTTTCTTT
>TRBJ2-3|NA|12|TRBV3-1|many
CASSHGTDTQYF
TGTGCCAGCAGCCACGGCACAGATACGCAGTATTTT
>TRBJ2-1|NA|13|TRBV7-9|few
CASSSPRGTEQFF
TGTGCCAGCAGCTCACCGAGAGGGACTGAGCAGTTCTTC
>TRBJ1-1|NA|14|TRBV10-3|NA
CAISVAGLNTEAFF
TGTGCCATCAGTGTGGCAGGGTTGAACACTGAAGCTTTCTTT
>TRBJ2-7|TRBD1|14|TRBV27|NA
CASSKRQGSHEQYF
TGTGCCAGCAGTAAAAGACAGGGTAGCCACGAGCAGTACTTC
>TRBJ2-1|TRBD2|15|TRBV9|NA
CASRAGASGPCEQFF
TGTGCCAGCAGGGCCGGGGCTAGCGGGCCGTGTGAGCAGTTCTTC
>TRBJ2-7|NA|11|TRBV7-9|few
CASNPTDEQYF
TGTGCCAGCAACCCGACGGACGAGCAGTACTTC
>TRBJ2-3|NA|15|TRBV6-5|few
CASSYWTPPTDTQYF
TGTGCCAGCAGTTACTGGACTCCACCCACAGATACGCAGTATTTT
>TRBJ1-6|NA|17|TRBV20-1|NA
CSAGRTLGFSYNSPLHF
TGCAGTGCTGGCCGAACCCTGGGATTCTCCTATAATTCACCCCTCCACTTT
>TRBJ2-7|NA|14|TRBV7-9|few
CASSDYSKGYEQYF
TGTGCCAGCAGCGATTATTCAAAGGGCTACGAGCAGTACTTC
>TRBJ2-7|TRBD2|17|TRBV12-3/TRBV12-4|NA
CASSLTAGGSSSYEQYF
TGTGCCAGCAGTTTAACGGCGGGGGGCTCTAGCTCCTACGAGCAGTACTTC
>TRBJ1-2|TRBD1|15|TRBV5-1|few
CASRVAGGADYGYTF
TGCGCCAGCAGAGTCGCAGGGGGCGCCGACTATGGCTACACCTTC
>TRBJ2-1|NA|16|TRBV6-6|NA
CASRPPLPTEYNEQFF
TGTGCCAGCAGACCCCCTCTACCGACAGAATACAATGAGCAGTTCTTC
>TRBJ2-7|TRBD2|20|TRBV12-3/TRBV12-4|NA
CASSSSPWGRSGSTTYEQYF
TGTGCCAGCAGTTCCAGCCCCTGGGGGAGAAGCGGGAGCACAACCTACGAGCAGTACTTC
>TRBJ1-2|TRBD1|17|TRBV28|NA
CASRGPNRGGSNYGYTF
TGTGCCAGCAGAGGTCCCAACAGGGGAGGCTCGAACTATGGCTACACCTTC
>TRBJ2-3|TRBD1|16|TRBV9|NA
CASSAGTGALTDTQYF
TGTGCCAGCAGCGCCGGGACAGGGGCCCTCACAGATACGCAGTATTTT
>TRBJ2-7|NA|14|TRBV20-1|NA
CSAGGGSRLYEQYF
TGCAGTGCAGGTGGTGGTAGCAGACTATACGAGCAGTACTTC